This T cell receptor (beta chain) emerged from a study of blood T cell repertoires in COVID-19. Study at large: Collection of acute and convalescent COVID-19 samples took place in the United States, Italy and Spain. Sources were T cells, B-cell-depleted T cells, or PBMCs; the material itself was cDNA or gDNA.

Profiled with immunoSEQ multiplex PCR; TCRdb holds only in-frame clones, not every one. Here the sample spans a few hundred thousand clones, roughly 83% being singletons. CDR1 is SGHTA and CDR2 is FQGNSA in the germline V gene. This CDR3 contains 16 residues. V was clipped by 3 bases and J by 1 base, with 14 bases between them. This clone showed up just once. This chain joins TRBV7-2 and TRBJ2-3, with D possibly matching TRBD1 (7 bases). What was sequenced was peripheral blood. The TCR was taken from a woman aged 50 to 65 with acute or convalescent COVID-19. The CDR3 DNA follows: TGTGCCAGCAGCTTGCAGGGGGGCGCAGGCACAGATACGCAGTATTTT. Encoded protein: CASSLQGGAGTDTQYF.